A selection of T cell receptor beta chains follows, all from one sample in a study of T-cell reconstitution after alpha-beta-depleted transplantation in children. Each CDR3 protein gets one entry after TCRdb re-called the PCR reads with MiXCR. The repertoire holds about 140,000 distinct CDR3 sequences, with around 9% as singletons. The source material was PBMCs, mostly from graft donor cells, sampled 180 days after TCRalphabeta/CD19-depleted stem cell transplant. These receptors were collected from a female patient aged 2-10 years who had a stem cell transplant for congenital amegakaryocytic thrombocytopenia, so the T cells may come from the graft donor. Each CDR3 is given with its conserved first and last residue. The order of the fields is V gene, J gene, CDR3 protein.

v_call: TRBV29-1; j_call: TRBJ2-1; cdr3_aa: CSVAQLTDTYNEQFF
v_call: TRBV10-3; j_call: TRBJ2-1; cdr3_aa: CAITSGGAPGNEQFF
v_call: TRBV6-1; j_call: TRBJ1-2; cdr3_aa: CASSDPGQSGYTF
v_call: TRBV12-3/TRBV12-4; j_call: TRBJ2-2; cdr3_aa: CASSFGTLTGELFF
v_call: TRBV6-2/TRBV6-3; j_call: TRBJ2-2; cdr3_aa: CASGRGGPTGELFF
v_call: TRBV28; j_call: TRBJ2-7; cdr3_aa: CASRVQGTHEQYF
v_call: TRBV20-1; j_call: TRBJ1-5; cdr3_aa: CSARDRGNQPQHF
v_call: TRBV20-1; j_call: TRBJ1-5; cdr3_aa: CSANRDGLTGSNQPQHF
v_call: TRBV5-6; j_call: TRBJ1-6; cdr3_aa: CASSLWGGSSYNSPLHF
v_call: TRBV5-6; j_call: TRBJ2-3; cdr3_aa: CASSLDTWLSTDTQYF
v_call: TRBV6-1; j_call: TRBJ1-1; cdr3_aa: CASRRDRGPGTEAFF
v_call: TRBV29-1; j_call: TRBJ2-1; cdr3_aa: CSVEVLAGKYNEQFF
v_call: TRBV20-1; j_call: TRBJ2-3; cdr3_aa: CSARIQGANTQYF
v_call: TRBV6-2/TRBV6-3; j_call: TRBJ2-7; cdr3_aa: CASRSTRTSGYEQYF
v_call: TRBV7-2; j_call: TRBJ2-2; cdr3_aa: CASSLRQGSDTGELFF
v_call: TRBV29-1; j_call: TRBJ1-1; cdr3_aa: CSVVEGPNTEAFF
v_call: TRBV6-5; j_call: TRBJ1-5; cdr3_aa: CASSYKRNQPQHF
v_call: TRBV20-1; j_call: TRBJ2-3; cdr3_aa: CSATGTGYTDTQYF
v_call: TRBV20-1; j_call: TRBJ2-5; cdr3_aa: CSARQGDQTQYF
v_call: TRBV19; j_call: TRBJ2-7; cdr3_aa: CASGQFYEQYF
v_call: TRBV6-1; j_call: TRBJ2-7; cdr3_aa: CASSDLSGLYEQYF
v_call: TRBV24-1; j_call: TRBJ2-1; cdr3_aa: CATWETGRNEQFF
v_call: TRBV5-4; j_call: TRBJ1-2; cdr3_aa: CASSLGAAGPYTF
v_call: TRBV4-3; j_call: TRBJ1-2; cdr3_aa: CASSPGLGGGYTF
v_call: TRBV28; j_call: TRBJ2-7; cdr3_aa: CASNSGPSDEQYF
v_call: TRBV4-3; j_call: TRBJ1-5; cdr3_aa: CASSQDRWGNQPQHF
v_call: TRBV5-3; j_call: TRBJ2-1; cdr3_aa: CARSLGGWHEQFF
v_call: TRBV29-1; j_call: TRBJ1-2; cdr3_aa: CSESGQGGGYTF
v_call: TRBV6-5; j_call: TRBJ1-4; cdr3_aa: CASSYSRVEKLFF
v_call: TRBV7-2; j_call: TRBJ1-3; cdr3_aa: CASSWVGATLSGNTIYF